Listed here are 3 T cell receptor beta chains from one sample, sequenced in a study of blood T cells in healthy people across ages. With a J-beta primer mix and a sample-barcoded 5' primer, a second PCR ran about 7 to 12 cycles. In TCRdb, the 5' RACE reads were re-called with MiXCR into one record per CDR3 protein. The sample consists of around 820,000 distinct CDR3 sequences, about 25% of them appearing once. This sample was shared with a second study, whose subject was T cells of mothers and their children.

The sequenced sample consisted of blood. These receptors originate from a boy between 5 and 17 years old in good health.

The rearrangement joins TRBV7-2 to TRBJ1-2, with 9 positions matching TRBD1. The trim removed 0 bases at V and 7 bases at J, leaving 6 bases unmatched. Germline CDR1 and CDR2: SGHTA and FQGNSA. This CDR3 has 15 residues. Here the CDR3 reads CASSLALRQGGGYTF. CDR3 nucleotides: TGTGCCAGCAGCTTAGCGCTGAGACAGGGGGGTGGCTACACCTTC.

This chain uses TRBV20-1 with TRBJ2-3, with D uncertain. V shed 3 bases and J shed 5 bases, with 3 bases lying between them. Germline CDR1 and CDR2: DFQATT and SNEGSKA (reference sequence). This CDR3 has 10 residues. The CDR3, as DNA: TGCAGTGCTAGGGAAGATACGCAGTATTTT. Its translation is CSAREDTQYF.

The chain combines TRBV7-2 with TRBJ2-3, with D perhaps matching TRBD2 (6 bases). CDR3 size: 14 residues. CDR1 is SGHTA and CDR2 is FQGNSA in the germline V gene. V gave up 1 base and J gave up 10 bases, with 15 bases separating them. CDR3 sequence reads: CASSLETGEGAQYF. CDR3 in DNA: TGTGCCAGCAGCTTAGAGACGGGGGAAGGTGCGCAGTATTTT.